This TCR beta chain was recorded in a study of shared clonotypes between healthy human individuals. The CDR3 loop spans 15 amino acids. The V and J ends lost 1 base and 2 bases respectively, with 10 bases between them. Germline CDR1 is SGDLS and CDR2 is YYNGEE. The assay was immunoSEQ multiplex PCR, and TCRdb's table has in-frame clones only and misses some. Of millions of clones listed, 85% to 95% are singletons. A remark on this clone: Distinct nucleotide sequences in the sample also encode this CDR3.

Specimen: naive CD4+ T cells from PBMCs. Regarding subset: CD45RA+ positively selected. J is TRBJ2-1 and V is TRBV9, with D possibly matching TRBD1 (6 bases). The receptor comes from a man aged 18 to 30 in good health. Some clones in this sample may be carry-over from other donors' samples. CDR3 sequence: CASSVTPGAYNEQFF. The DNA for the CDR3 is TGTGCCAGCAGCGTAACCCCAGGGGCCTACAATGAGCAGTTCTTC.